Here is one TCR beta chain with its context. This receptor's antigen is unknown. The input lacks base qualities; no much larger clone sits a single base away. CDR1 and CDR2 (SGDLS, YYNGEE) derive from the germline V gene. The CDR3 runs 16 residues from the cysteine to the phenylalanine. CDR3 DNA only is kept here, 48 bases in frame from base 1. V gives up 0 bases and J gives up 1 base, and the segment between their germline ends measures 11 bases. Taken with the paper, the label for time point translates to: about 28 days (+/-7) after the second vaccine dose. What the treatment or condition label conveys for this sample: meningococcal conjugate vaccine given as trial control. The vaccinee samples were drawn from two UK trials, COV001 and COV002, one of which was a single-blind randomized controlled phase 2/3 trial testing AZD1222 (ChAdOx1 nCoV-19) in healthy adults. For TCRbeta chain sequencing, PBMC samples from trial participants were taken at day 0 and at day 28 after the second dose.

The data stem from a study of T cell responses to AZD1222 COVID-19 vaccine (dated by TCRdb to the early 2020s). At the level of the whole study: A total of 233 trial participants underwent TCR sequencing, of whom roughly 210 had received two doses of AZD1222 and roughly 26 had received two doses of the MenACWY control vaccine. Trial participants were enrolled into age subgroups of 18-55, 56-69 and 70-plus years, which contained 148, 28 and 57 TCR-sequenced participants, respectively.

Findings and caveats that apply to the study as a whole: Vaccine-associated CD4 TCRs spanned the whole spike protein, with dominant responses in regions 160-218 and 743-854. Conclusions about previously exposed vaccinees were limited because only a handful of AZD1222 recipients were SARS-CoV-2 seropositive at baseline. In the small 56-69-year group, the increase in depth fell short of significance, most likely because of low power. Epitopes outside the regions mutated in the B.1.351 and B.1.1.7 variants were reportedly recognized by nearly half of the unique spike-specific TCRs. Because no samples from the day 14 peak response were available, repertoires could be characterized only after the peak T cell response. After two AZD1222 doses, spike-specific TCR breadth and depth were significantly higher than at day 0 and than in MenACWY recipients. Most participants were white British and females outnumbered males, and the authors suggested that clonal diversity may have been underestimated.

The CDR3 regions of human TCRbeta chains were subjected to immunosequencing. Regarding the original processing steps: Repertoire TCRs were checked for matches against a reference library of SARS-CoV-2-specific TCRs that had been generated using the MIRA antigen-specificity platform. Breadth was defined as the fraction of unique TCRs that were SARS-CoV-2-associated, and depth was defined as the fraction of total T cells that were SARS-CoV-2-associated. Using the MIRA data, every spike-specific TCR was mapped to the spike region that the TCR reacted to and assigned to either a CD4 or a CD8 class. Log10-transformed breadth and depth values were compared by one-way ANOVA with Sidak's multiple comparisons tests. TCRdb limited this immuneACCESS table to in-frame rearrangements with V and J called. A share of clones is missing; checked studies link under half to unresolved V genes, and the rest is unexplained. The V and J calls and the clone size are those of that table, but D and trimming were determined from the DNA. This sample gives roughly 200,000 clones in total; less than 95% of them show up just once. Around 1.7% of the sample lies in the top ten.

In this chain, TRBV9 is recombined with TRBJ1-3; a tentative D match to TRBD1 spans 6 bases. The clonotype comes from an adult who received the MenACWY meningococcal vaccine as a control. This specimen consisted of peripheral blood, obtained 28 days after the second dose of the MenACWY control vaccine. CDR3 region: CASSVALGGSGNTIYF. The DNA reads as follows: TGTGCCAGCAGCGTAGCCCTAGGGGGGTCTGGAAACACCATATATTTT.